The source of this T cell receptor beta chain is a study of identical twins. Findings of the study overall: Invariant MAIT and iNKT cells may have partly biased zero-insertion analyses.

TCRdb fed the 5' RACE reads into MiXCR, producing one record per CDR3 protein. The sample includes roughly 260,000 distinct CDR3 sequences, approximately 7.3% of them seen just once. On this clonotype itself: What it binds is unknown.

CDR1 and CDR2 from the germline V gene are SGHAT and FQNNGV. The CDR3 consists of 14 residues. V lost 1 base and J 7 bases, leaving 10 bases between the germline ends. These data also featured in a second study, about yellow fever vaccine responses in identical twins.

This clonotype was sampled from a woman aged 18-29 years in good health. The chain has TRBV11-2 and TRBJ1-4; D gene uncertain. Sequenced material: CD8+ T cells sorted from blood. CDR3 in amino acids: CASSLGKYGEKLFF. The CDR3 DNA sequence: TGTGCCAGCAGCTTAGGAAAGTACGGTGAAAAACTGTTTTTT.